Included here is one TCR beta chain sequence, with context. Its specificity is not known. These data belong to a study of OX40 agonist ivuxolimab in advanced cancers. Overall study findings and caveats: CD4+ and CD8+ T cells in blood underwent clonal expansion by week 6 at 0.1 to 3.0 mg/kg. The mean number of expanded clones was higher in CD8+ T cells than in CD4+. Nonresponders included some who also had low normalized T-cell clonal expansion.

With 10 bases removed from V and 0 bases from J, the gap between germline ends came to 22 bases. CDR1 is MDHEN, CDR2 SYDVKM, per germline. This CDR3 spans 17 amino acids. Blood sampling took place at baseline, cycle 4 day 1, and cycle 7 day 1. This table comes from immunoSEQ multiplex PCR, and its TCRdb copy is limited to in-frame clones, with some not included. The table lists about 51,000 clones, about 88% of them singletons. The clonotype comes from an adult with an advanced solid tumor such as melanoma, head and neck, liver or kidney cancer. This specimen consisted of CD4+ or CD8+ T cells sorted from blood, obtained in a trial of the OX40 agonist ivuxolimab. The J gene is TRBJ1-5, the V gene TRBV28; perhaps TRBD1 as D (6 bases). CDR3: CANNPLGGAYSNQPQHF. The CDR3, as DNA: TGTGCCAACAACCCCCTCGGGGGCGCTTATAGCAATCAGCCCCAGCATTTT.